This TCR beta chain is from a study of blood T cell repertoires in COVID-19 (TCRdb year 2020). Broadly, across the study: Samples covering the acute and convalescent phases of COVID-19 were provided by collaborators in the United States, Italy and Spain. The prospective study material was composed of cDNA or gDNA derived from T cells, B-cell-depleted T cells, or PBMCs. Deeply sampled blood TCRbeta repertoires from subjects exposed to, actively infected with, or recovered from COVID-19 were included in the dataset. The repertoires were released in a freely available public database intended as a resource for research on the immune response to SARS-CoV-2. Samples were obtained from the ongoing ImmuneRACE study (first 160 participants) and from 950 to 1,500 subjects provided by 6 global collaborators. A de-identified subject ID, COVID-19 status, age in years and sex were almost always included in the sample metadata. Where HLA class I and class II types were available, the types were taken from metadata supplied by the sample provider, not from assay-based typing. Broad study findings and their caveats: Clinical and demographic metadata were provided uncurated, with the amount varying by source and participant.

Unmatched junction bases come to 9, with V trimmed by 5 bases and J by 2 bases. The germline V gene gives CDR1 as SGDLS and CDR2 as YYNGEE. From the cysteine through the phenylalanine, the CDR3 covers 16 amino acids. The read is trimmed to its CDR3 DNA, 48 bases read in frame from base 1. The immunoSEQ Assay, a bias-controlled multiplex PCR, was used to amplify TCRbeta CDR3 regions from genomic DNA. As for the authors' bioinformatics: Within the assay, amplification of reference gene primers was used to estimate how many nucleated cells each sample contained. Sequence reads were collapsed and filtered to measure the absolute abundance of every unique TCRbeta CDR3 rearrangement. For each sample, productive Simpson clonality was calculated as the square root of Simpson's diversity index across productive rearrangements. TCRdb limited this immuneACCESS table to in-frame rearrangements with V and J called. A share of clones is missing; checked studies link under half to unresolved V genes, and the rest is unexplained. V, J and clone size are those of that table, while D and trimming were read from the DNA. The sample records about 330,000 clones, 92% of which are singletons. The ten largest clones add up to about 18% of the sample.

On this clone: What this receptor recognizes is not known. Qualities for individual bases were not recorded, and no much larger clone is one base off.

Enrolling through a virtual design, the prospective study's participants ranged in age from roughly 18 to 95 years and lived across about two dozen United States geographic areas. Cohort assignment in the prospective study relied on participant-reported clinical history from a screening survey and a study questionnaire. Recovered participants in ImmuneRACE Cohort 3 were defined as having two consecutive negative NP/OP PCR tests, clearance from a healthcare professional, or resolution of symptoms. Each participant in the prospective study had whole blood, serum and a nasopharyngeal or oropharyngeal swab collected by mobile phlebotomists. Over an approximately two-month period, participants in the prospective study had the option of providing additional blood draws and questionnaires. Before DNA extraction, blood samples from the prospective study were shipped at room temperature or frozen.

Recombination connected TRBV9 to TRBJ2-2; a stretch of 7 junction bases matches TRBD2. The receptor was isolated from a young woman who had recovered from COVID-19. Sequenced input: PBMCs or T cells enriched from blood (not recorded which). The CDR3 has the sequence CASSRPGGENTGELFF. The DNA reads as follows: TGTGCCAGCAGTAGACCGGGGGGAGAAAACACCGGGGAGCTGTTTTTT.